The 5 T cell receptor beta chains below were found in one sample sequenced in a study of Graves' ophthalmopathy and Graves' hyperthyroidism. The TCR beta CDR3 regions underwent amplification from RNA transcripts. RT-PCR in the first round used HTBI primers; a second-round multiplex PCR followed. TCRdb reprocessed the multiplex PCR reads with MiXCR, giving one entry per CDR3 protein. This sample yields approximately 150,000 distinct CDR3 sequences, of which roughly two fifths are seen a single time; about 9.5% belongs to the top ten. Specimen: peripheral blood. These receptor sequences come from a man younger than 45 with Graves' ophthalmopathy.

Ten or more counts support this clonotype. The CDR3, as DNA: TGTGCCAGCTCAGGACAGCTGAACTCCTACGAGCAGTACTTC. It codes for CASSGQLNSYEQYF. This chain uses TRBV18 with TRBJ2-7; D perhaps matches TRBD1 (6 bases). Germline V CDR1 and CDR2: KGHSH, LQKENI. This CDR3 comprises 14 residues. Trimming stripped 5 bases from V and 0 bases from J, with 11 bases between.

This clonotype was recorded at least ten times. This sequence may be a read error, since a much larger clone differs from it by one base. The V call is TRBV12-3 or TRBV12-4, the J call TRBJ1-1; D unresolved. This CDR3 is built from 13 residues. Deletions cut 4 bases from V and 3 bases from J, with 9 bases between. Written as DNA, the CDR3 is TGTGCCAGCAGTTCCCGGGTTGACACTGAAGCTTTCTTT. Protein product: CASSSRVDTEAFF.

This clonotype was found many times. This chain joins TRBV6-4 and TRBJ1-5; 9 nucleotides line up with TRBD1. J gave up 2 bases and V 5 bases, and 10 bases lay outside the gene matches. CDR3 length: 17 residues. CDR1 and CDR2 (germline): MRHNA, SNTAGT. The CDR3 DNA is TGTGCCAGCAGTCCGGGACAGGGCGTTAGGCGCAATCAGCCCCAGCATTTT. This encodes CASSPGQGVRRNQPQHF.

This clonotype showed up many times. The rearrangement joins TRBV28 to TRBJ2-5, with D tentatively TRBD1 (8 bases). CDR1 is MDHEN and CDR2 is SYDVKM in the germline V gene. The length of the CDR3 is 15 residues. V was clipped by 5 bases and J by 4 bases, with 17 bases between them. This CDR3 reads CASSTGGEAGETQYF. CDR3 in DNA: TGTGCCAGCAGTACAGGGGGGGAGGCAGGAGAGACCCAGTACTTC. The full variable domain, completed using reference TRBV28 and TRBJ2-5, is DVKVTQSSRYLVKRTGEKVFLECVQDMDHENMFWYRQDPGLGLRLIYFSYDVKMKEKGDIPEGYSVSREKKERFSLILESASTNQTSMYLCASSTGGEAGETQYFGPGTRLLVL.

This clonotype was counted at least ten times. V is TRBV6-1 and J is TRBJ1-2; TRBD1 is a possible D gene (6 bases). Per the germline V gene, CDR1 is MNHNS and CDR2 is SASEGT. The CDR3 covers 14 residues. Trimming removed 6 bases from V and 4 bases from J, with 15 bases in between. The CDR3 spells CASRRPGQGYGYTF. The DNA of the CDR3 is TGTGCCAGCAGGAGACCGGGACAAGGCTATGGCTACACCTTC.